This T cell receptor (beta chain) comes out of a study of cytomegalovirus exposure and HLA in healthy donors. Germline V gene data show CDR1 as SGHVS and CDR2 as FNYEAQ. The CDR3 loop spans 16 amino acids. Losses at the gene ends were 5 bases for V and 5 bases for J; bases not matched to a gene: 12. Points on this clone: Its antigen is not known.

Only in-frame clones appear in the TCRdb table, and some are missing; sequencing was by immunoSEQ multiplex PCR. The sample gives 300,000 to 400,000 clones, 80% to 90% of which show up once; 0.83% is in the top ten. Study-level findings and limits: Reported results showed that the classifier diagnosed cytomegalovirus status with high specificity and sensitivity.

The sequence was collected from a woman aged 18-35 years in good health and CMV-seronegative. V and J are TRBV7-6 and TRBJ2-7, with 10 positions matching TRBD1. Sequenced material: PBMCs. The CDR3 coding sequence is TGTGCCAGCAGCCTCCAGGATCCGGGACAGGGGAACGAGCAGTACTTC. Translation gives CASSLQDPGQGNEQYF.